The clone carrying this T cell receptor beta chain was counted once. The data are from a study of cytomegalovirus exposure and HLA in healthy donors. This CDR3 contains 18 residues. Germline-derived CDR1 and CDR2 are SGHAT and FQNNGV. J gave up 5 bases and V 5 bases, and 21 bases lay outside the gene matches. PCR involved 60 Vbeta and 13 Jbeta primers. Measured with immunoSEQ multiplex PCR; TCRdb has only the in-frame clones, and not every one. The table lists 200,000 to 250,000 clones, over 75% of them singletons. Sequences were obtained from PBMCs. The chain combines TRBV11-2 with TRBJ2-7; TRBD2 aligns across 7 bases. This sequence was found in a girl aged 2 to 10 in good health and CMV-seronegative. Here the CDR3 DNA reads TGTGCCAGCAGCGTAGCAGACCTCGGGGGGACGACACCTGACGAGCAGTACTTC. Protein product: CASSVADLGGTTPDEQYF.